This TCR beta chain comes out of a study of spatial heterogeneity in lung cancer. Study background: Alpha-chain sequences were consistently detected less often than beta-chain sequences. Averaged across combinations, each unique TCR and UMI pairing appeared more than ten times in raw reads, which were uncorrected.

A unique molecular identifier was attached to every TCR cDNA molecule. TCRdb called the 5' RACE reads again in MiXCR, with one record for every CDR3 protein. The sample has roughly 21,000 distinct CDR3 sequences, roughly 3% seen once. As for time point: sample taken at primary tumor resection. Untreated early-stage non-small cell lung cancer patients, roughly 75 in total, were the donors. This clonotype occurred many times. V was clipped by 5 bases and J by 8 bases, with 17 bases between them. The CDR3 is made up of 13 amino acids. The germline V gene encodes CDR1 DFQATT and CDR2 SNEGSKA (reference sequence).

The TCR comes from a female donor with early-stage non-small cell lung cancer. Sample: PBMCs, taken at surgery. This sequence joins TRBV20-1 and TRBJ2-3, with D possibly TRBD1 on 6 matching bases. The CDR3 nucleotides are TGCAGTGCTCCCCCGAGGGGGTCGGGTACGCAGTATTTT. This codes for CSAPPRGSGTQYF.